This T cell receptor (beta chain) was captured in a study of early T cells in non-severe SARS-CoV-2 infection. On the study more broadly: Chains stayed unpaired after sequencing of bulk RNA from unsorted whole blood. Study-level results: Lookups in VDJdb leaned toward anti-spike CD8 responses and missed private and CD4 specificities.

TCRdb reanalysed the 5' RACE reads using MiXCR and keeps one entry per CDR3 protein. The sample shows some 41,000 distinct CDR3 sequences, approximately 22% of them seen only once. The CDR3 consists of 16 residues. CDR1 and CDR2 from the germline V gene are SGHDN and FVKESK. J gave up 2 bases and V 4 bases, and 6 bases lay outside the gene matches. This clonotype was found a few times. No antigen is known for it. J is TRBJ2-5 and V is TRBV14; 11 bases map to TRBD2. This receptor was identified in an adult who was a healthcare worker with PCR-confirmed SARS-CoV-2 infection or an uninfected control (not recorded which). Material: whole blood, obtained at baseline. The CDR3 DNA sequence: TGTGCCAGCAGCCGGTCCCTAGCGGGGGGACAAGAGACCCAGTACTTC. Protein: CASSRSLAGGQETQYF.